Described below is a single T cell receptor (beta chain) sequence and its context. The data were taken from a study of T cells after yellow fever vaccination. MiXCR was run by TCRdb on the 5' RACE reads, yielding one entry per CDR3 protein. The sample holds under 600,000 distinct CDR3 sequences, 13% seen once. The receptor was isolated from a man aged 25-45 years who received the YFV17D yellow fever vaccine. The sample in question was PBMCs, obtained on the day of the yellow fever booster vaccination.

CDR3 in DNA: TGTGCCAGCAGTCCACCTACAGGGACAGTTAATGAAAAACTGTTTTTT. It specifies CASSPPTGTVNEKLFF. The chain carries TRBV28 and TRBJ1-4; TRBD1 aligns across 7 bases. CDR1 and CDR2 from the germline V gene are MDHEN and SYDVKM. The CDR3 runs to 16 residues. J lost 4 bases, V lost 5 bases, and 10 bases had no gene match.